These 20 T cell receptor beta chains share one sample of origin, sequenced in a study of OX40 agonist ivuxolimab in advanced cancers. Measured with immunoSEQ multiplex PCR; TCRdb has only the in-frame clones, and not every one. The sample lists some 120,000 clones; about 90% were seen once. Here the sequenced sample was CD4+ or CD8+ T cells sorted from blood, taken in a trial of the OX40 agonist ivuxolimab. The receptors originated from an adult with an advanced solid tumor such as melanoma, head and neck, liver or kidney cancer.

This chain connects TRBV28 to TRBJ2-3; 7 bases align to TRBD1. Unmatched junction bases numbered 0, after V lost 2 bases and J lost 1 base. CDR3 size: 14 residues. Germline CDR1 is MDHEN and CDR2 is SYDVKM. This CDR3 is CASSLRGRTDTQYF. The CDR3 DNA reads TGTGCCAGCAGTTTAAGGGGGCGCACAGATACGCAGTATTTT.

The chain couples TRBV7-2 to TRBJ1-1; maybe TRBD1 (5 bases). Trimming pared 1 base from V and 11 bases from J, leaving 14 bases between. This CDR3 has 13 amino acids. Germline V gives CDR1 SGHTA, CDR2 FQGNSA. The chain's CDR3 is CASSLVRDGDAFF. The DNA for the CDR3 is TGTGCCAGCAGCTTAGTCAGGGATGGTGATGCTTTCTTT. The full variable domain, rest sourced from reference TRBV7-2 and TRBJ1-1, is GAGVSQSPSNKVTEKGKDVELRCDPISGHTALYWYRQSLGQGLEFLIYFQGNSAPDKSGLPSDRFSAERTGGSVSTLTIQRTQQEDSAVYLCASSLVRDGDAFFGQGTRLTVV.

V is TRBV4-3 and J is TRBJ2-1; 7 nucleotides line up with TRBD2. Germline V lookup: CDR1 LGHNA, CDR2 YSLEER. V gave up 1 base and J gave up 10 bases; unmatched junction bases: 4. This CDR3 has 13 residues. This CDR3 is CASSQASGVEQFF. CDR3 DNA: TGCGCCAGCAGCCAAGCCAGCGGGGTCGAGCAGTTCTTC.

The rearrangement links TRBV5-4 to TRBJ2-4; 11 positions agree with TRBD1. CDR3 length: 16 residues. J lost 9 bases, V lost 2 bases, and 10 bases had no gene match. Per the germline V gene, CDR1 is SGHNT and CDR2 is YYREEE (reference sequence). The DNA for the CDR3 is TGTGCCAGCAGCTTTTCAACCTTGGACAGGGGGCGCATTCAGTACTTC. Its translation is CASSFSTLDRGRIQYF.

This rearrangement joins TRBV19 to TRBJ2-3; TRBD2 agrees at 10 bases. Germline V CDR1 and CDR2: LNHDA, SQIVND (reference sequence). This CDR3 is 17 amino acids long. V was pared by 5 bases and J by 1 base, with 9 bases of the junction left unmatched. As DNA, the CDR3 is TGTGCCAGTAGTGCCCGTAAGACTAGCGGGCGCACAGATACGCAGTATTTT. Its protein is CASSARKTSGRTDTQYF.

Worth noting for this clone: Additional DNA sequences in this sample encode the identical CDR3. This sequence joins TRBV27 and TRBJ2-3; D tentatively reads TRBD1 or TRBD2 (5 bases each). The germline gives CDR1 MNHEY, CDR2 SMNVEV (reference sequence). The CDR3 is 13 amino acids. The ends were cut back, 3 bases at V and 3 bases at J, with 7 bases in the middle. CDR3 sequence reads: CASSLRGTDTQYF. CDR3 sequence (DNA): TGTGCCAGCAGTTTGAGGGGTACAGATACGCAGTATTTT.

This chain connects TRBV15 to TRBJ2-5; 13 bases fit TRBD2. Germline trimming cut 5 bases from V and 0 bases from J; bases unmatched to any gene: 15. Germline lookup yields CDR1 LNHNV and CDR2 YYDKDF (reference sequence). The CDR3 runs 20 residues. The CDR3 is CATSGQGSGTSGTYQETQYF. In nucleotides, the CDR3 is TGTGCCACCAGCGGACAGGGATCCGGGACTAGCGGGACTTACCAAGAGACCCAGTACTTC.

The chain combines TRBV28 with TRBJ2-1, with 9 bases identical to TRBD2. The CDR3 runs to 18 residues. Trimming took 2 bases from V and 7 from J; bases not matched to a gene: 15. Germline V CDR1 and CDR2: MDHEN, SYDVKM. Here the CDR3 DNA reads TGTGCCAGCAGTTTAATGGCTGGCGGGAGGGGTAGGGGGAATGAGCAGTTCTTC. Amino acid sequence: CASSLMAGGRGRGNEQFF.

This chain uses TRBV27 with TRBJ1-5; D ambiguous. Trimming left V 2 bases short and J 1 base short, with 6 bases between. The germline V gene has CDR1 MNHEY and CDR2 SMNVEV (reference sequence). The CDR3 consists of 14 residues. CDR3 nucleotide sequence: TGTGCCAGCAGTTTAAGTCGCAGCAATCAGCCCCAGCATTTT. Translated, it gives CASSLSRSNQPQHF.

This chain connects TRBV6-5 to TRBJ1-4, with D perhaps TRBD1 (6 bases). V was clipped by 6 bases and J by 7 bases, with 15 bases between them. Per the germline V gene, CDR1 is MNHEY and CDR2 is SVGAGI. The CDR3 consists of 14 residues. The CDR3: CASRTQGESEKLFF. CDR3 DNA: TGTGCCAGCAGAACACAGGGAGAGAGTGAAAAACTGTTTTTT.

This clone showed up just once. The chain is built from TRBV4-1 and TRBJ2-1; D possibly corresponds to TRBD2 (6 bases). The CDR3 totals 16 residues. Germline lookup yields CDR1 MGHRA and CDR2 YSYEKL. V lost 4 bases, J lost 2 bases, and 15 bases lay in between. CDR3 DNA: TGCGCCAGCAGCCCCCTCTCTAGCGAGGCCTACAATGAGCAGTTCTTC. Translation: CASSPLSSEAYNEQFF.

This chain links TRBV18 with TRBJ1-4; D gene ambiguous. Germline V gene data show CDR1 as KGHSH and CDR2 as LQKENI. This CDR3 has 11 residues. V gave up 3 bases and J gave up 8 bases, with 4 bases separating them. The CDR3 loop is CASSPDEKLFF. DNA for the CDR3: TGTGCCAGCTCACCGGACGAAAAACTGTTTTTT.

The chain uses TRBV4-3 and TRBJ2-3, with 9 bases lining up with TRBD2. Per the germline V gene, CDR1 is LGHNA and CDR2 is YSLEER. Trimming removed 0 bases from V and 6 bases from J; junction bases left unmatched: 7. The CDR3 covers 16 residues. The CDR3 nucleotides read TGCGCCAGCAGCCAAGATCTGGGACTAGCACCCGATACGCAGTATTTT. This encodes CASSQDLGLAPDTQYF.

The chain has TRBV18 and TRBJ2-2; D unresolved. The germline gives CDR1 KGHSH, CDR2 LQKENI. Trimming stripped 3 bases from V and 0 bases from J, with 8 bases between. The CDR3 is made up of 15 amino acids. The CDR3 region is CASSPSSPNTGELFF. DNA for the CDR3: TGTGCCAGCTCACCTTCATCACCGAACACCGGGGAGCTGTTTTTT.

The J gene is TRBJ1-2, the V gene TRBV28; maybe TRBD1 (6 bases). This CDR3 spans 13 amino acids. V lost 3 bases and J lost 2, with 7 bases in between. The germline CDR1 and CDR2 sequences are MDHEN and SYDVKM. The CDR3 DNA sequence: TGTGCCAGCAGTTTTGGACAGAACTATGGCTACACCTTC. The encoded protein is CASSFGQNYGYTF.

The chain has TRBV7-8 and TRBJ1-2; the match to TRBD1 covers 7 bases. Trimming cost V 2 bases and J 3 bases; bases outside gene matches: 6. Germline V gives CDR1 SGHVS, CDR2 FQNEAQ. The CDR3 covers 15 residues. The CDR3 DNA reads as TGTGCCAGCAGCTTACCTAGGGGGCGCCACTATGGCTACACCTTC. As protein: CASSLPRGRHYGYTF.

CDR3 loop: CASSVFGGWGTGELFF. CDR3 DNA sequence: TGTGCCAGCAGCGTATTTGGGGGTTGGGGCACCGGGGAGCTGTTTTTT. The chain carries TRBV9 and TRBJ2-2; D assignment may be TRBD1 or TRBD2 (5 bases each). The ends were cut back, 1 base at V and 4 bases at J, with 14 bases in the middle. Germline CDR1 reads SGDLS; CDR2 reads YYNGEE. CDR3 length: 16 residues.

The chain recombines TRBV13 with TRBJ2-3; 15 bases align to TRBD2. CDR1 and CDR2 from the germline V gene are PRHDT and FYEKMQ (reference sequence). This CDR3 has 17 residues. V gave up 5 bases and J gave up 0 bases; unmatched junction bases: 3. CDR3 protein: CASSSGLAGGSTDTQYF. CDR3 nucleotides: TGTGCCAGCAGCAGTGGACTAGCGGGAGGGAGCACAGATACGCAGTATTTT.

J is TRBJ2-7 and V is TRBV28, with D perhaps matching TRBD1 (5 bases). Per the germline V gene, CDR1 is MDHEN and CDR2 is SYDVKM. CDR3 length equals 14 residues. Trimming stripped 7 bases from V and 1 base from J, with 14 bases between. The CDR3 bases are TGTGCCAGCACCCTGGACATGGGGTCCTACGAGCAGTACTTC. It codes for CASTLDMGSYEQYF.

The CDR3 DNA sequence: TGTGCCAGCAGTTCGCTTCGAAACTACGAGCAGTACTTC. It is translated as CASSSLRNYEQYF. V and J are TRBV28 and TRBJ2-7; unclear D gene. The CDR3 totals 13 residues. V dropped 4 bases and J dropped 3 bases, with 10 bases sitting between them. Germline CDR1 reads MDHEN; CDR2 reads SYDVKM.